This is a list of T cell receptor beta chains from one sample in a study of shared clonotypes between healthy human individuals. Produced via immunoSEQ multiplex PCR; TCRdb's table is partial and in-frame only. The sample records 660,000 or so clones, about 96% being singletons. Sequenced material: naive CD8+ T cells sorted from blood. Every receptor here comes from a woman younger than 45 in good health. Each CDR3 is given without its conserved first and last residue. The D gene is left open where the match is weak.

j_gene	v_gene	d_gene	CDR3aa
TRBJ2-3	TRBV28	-	ASSTIRIAQY
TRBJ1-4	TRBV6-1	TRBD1	ASSEYGTVIRKLF
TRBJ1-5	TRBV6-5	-	ASSYGVGGGQPQH
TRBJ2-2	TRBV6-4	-	ASKSSVGTGELF
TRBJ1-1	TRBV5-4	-	ASSLETSDAEAF
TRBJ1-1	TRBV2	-	ASSETLAPKRTEAF
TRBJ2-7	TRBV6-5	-	ASSYDQGYEQY
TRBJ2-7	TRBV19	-	ASSPGAGWDEQY
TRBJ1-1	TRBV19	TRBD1	ASSISGGLNTEAF
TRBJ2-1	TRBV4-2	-	ASSQVPSSYNEQF
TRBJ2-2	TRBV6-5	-	ASSYTGESTGELF
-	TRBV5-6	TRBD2	ASEVWASGAYEQY